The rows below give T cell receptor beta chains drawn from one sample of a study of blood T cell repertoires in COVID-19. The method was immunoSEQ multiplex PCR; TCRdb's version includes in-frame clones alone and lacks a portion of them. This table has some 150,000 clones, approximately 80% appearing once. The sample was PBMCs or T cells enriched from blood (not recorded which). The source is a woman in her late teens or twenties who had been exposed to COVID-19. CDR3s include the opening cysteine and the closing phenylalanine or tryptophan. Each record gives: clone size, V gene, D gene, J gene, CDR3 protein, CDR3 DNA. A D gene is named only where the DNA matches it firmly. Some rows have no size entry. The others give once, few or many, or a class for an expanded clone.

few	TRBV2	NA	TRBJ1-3	CASSRGSGNTIYF	TGTGCCAGCAGTAGGGGCTCTGGAAACACCATATATTTT
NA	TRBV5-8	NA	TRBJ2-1	CASSSYSSNEQFF	TGTGCCAGCAGCAGTTACTCGAGCAATGAGCAGTTCTTC
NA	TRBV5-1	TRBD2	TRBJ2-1	CASSLSPSGALSYNEQFF	TGCGCCAGCAGCTTGAGTCCTAGCGGGGCCCTATCCTACAATGAGCAGTTCTTC
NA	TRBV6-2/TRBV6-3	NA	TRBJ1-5	CASSYSRTDRNQPQHF	TGTGCCAGCAGTTACTCCCGGACAGACCGCAATCAGCCCCAGCATTTT
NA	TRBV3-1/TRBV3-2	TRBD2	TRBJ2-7	CASSLLAGVTYEQYF	TGTGCCAGCAGCCTGCTAGCGGGAGTTACCTACGAGCAGTACTTC
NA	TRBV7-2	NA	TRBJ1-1	CASSLSGVGNTEAFF	TGTGCCAGCAGCTTATCCGGGGTTGGAAACACTGAAGCTTTCTTT
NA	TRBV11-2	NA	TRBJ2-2	CASSLTAGDIFAGELFF	TGTGCCAGCAGCTTAACGGCAGGGGATATCTTCGCCGGGGAGCTGTTTTTT
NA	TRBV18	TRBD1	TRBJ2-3	CASSYPGQPFSSTDTQYF	TGTGCCAGCTCATATCCGGGACAGCCGTTTTCTAGCACAGATACGCAGTATTTT
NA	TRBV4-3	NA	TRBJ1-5	CASSQDQGQPQHF	TGCGCCAGCAGCCAAGATCAGGGTCAGCCCCAGCATTTT
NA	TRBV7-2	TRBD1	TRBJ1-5	CASSSTGLRQPQHF	TGTGCCAGCAGCTCGACAGGGTTGAGACAGCCCCAGCATTTT
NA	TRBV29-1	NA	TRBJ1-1	CSVELQGNTEAFF	TGCAGCGTAGAGTTGCAGGGGAACACTGAAGCTTTCTTT
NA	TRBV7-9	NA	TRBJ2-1	CASSLEDSSYNEQFF	TGTGCCAGCAGCTTGGAGGACAGTTCCTACAATGAGCAGTTCTTC
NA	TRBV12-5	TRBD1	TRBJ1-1	CASALNGQGTEAFF	TGTGCTAGTGCCCTTAACGGACAGGGGACTGAAGCTTTCTTT
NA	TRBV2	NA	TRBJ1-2	CASSDRGGVGYTF	TGTGCCAGCAGTGACAGGGGTGGGGTTGGCTACACCTTC
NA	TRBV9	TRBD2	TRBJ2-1	CASSSGTSVYNEQFF	TGTGCCAGCAGCTCAGGGACTAGCGTCTACAATGAGCAGTTCTTC
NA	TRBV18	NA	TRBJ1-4	CASSPPGVGEKLFF	TGTGCCAGCTCACCCCCAGGGGTGGGAGAAAAACTGTTTTTT
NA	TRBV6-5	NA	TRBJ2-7	CASSYAPGLSYEQYF	TGTGCCAGCAGTTACGCCCCAGGGCTCTCCTACGAGCAGTACTTC
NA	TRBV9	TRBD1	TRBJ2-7	CASSVDLAGGPYEQYF	TGTGCCAGCAGCGTAGACTTGGCAGGGGGACCCTACGAGCAGTACTTC
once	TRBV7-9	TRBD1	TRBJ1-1	CASSLLKQGTEAFF	TGTGCCAGCAGCTTATTGAAACAGGGGACTGAAGCTTTCTTT
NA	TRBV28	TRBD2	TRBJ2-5	CASSSGLAGEETQYF	TGTGCCAGCAGTTCCGGCCTAGCGGGAGAAGAGACCCAGTACTTC
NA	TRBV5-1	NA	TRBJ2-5	CASSGTGQETQYF	TGCGCCAGCAGCGGGACTGGCCAAGAGACCCAGTACTTC
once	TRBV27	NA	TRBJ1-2	CASSQVPPGAYGYTF	TGTGCCAGCAGTCAAGTACCGCCGGGAGCCTATGGCTACACCTTC
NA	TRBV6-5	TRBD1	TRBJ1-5	CASSRDRGANQPQHF	TGTGCCAGCAGTCGGGACAGGGGGGCTAATCAGCCCCAGCATTTT
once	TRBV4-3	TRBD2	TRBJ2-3	CASSPDRLAGNTDTQYF	TGCGCCAGCAGCCCAGACAGACTAGCGGGGAACACAGATACGCAGTATTTT
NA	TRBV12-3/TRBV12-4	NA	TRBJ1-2	CASSGQKGSGYTF	TGTGCCAGCAGCGGACAGAAGGGGAGCGGCTACACCTTC
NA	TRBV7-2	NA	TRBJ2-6	CASSLAGHGANVLTF	TGTGCCAGCAGCTTAGCGGGACATGGGGCCAACGTCCTGACTTTC
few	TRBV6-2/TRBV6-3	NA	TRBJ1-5	CASSPNTGSGQPQHF	TGTGCCAGCAGCCCTAATACAGGGTCGGGGCAGCCCCAGCATTTT
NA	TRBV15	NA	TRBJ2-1	CATSSRLAASIEQFF	TGTGCCACCAGCTCCCGGCTAGCCGCATCTATTGAGCAGTTCTTC
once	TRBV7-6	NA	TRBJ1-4	CASSLGTATNEKLFF	TGTGCCAGCAGCTTAGGGACAGCAACTAATGAAAAACTGTTTTTT
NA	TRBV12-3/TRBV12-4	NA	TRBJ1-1	CASSPVIAEAFF	TGTGCCAGCAGTCCGGTCATTGCTGAAGCTTTCTTT
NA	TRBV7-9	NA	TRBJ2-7	CASSLVEGRTYEQYF	TGTGCCAGCAGCTTAGTGGAGGGGCGCACCTACGAGCAGTACTTC
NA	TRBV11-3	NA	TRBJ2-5	CASSLGPEETQYF	TGTGCCAGCAGCTTAGGCCCGGAAGAGACCCAGTACTTC
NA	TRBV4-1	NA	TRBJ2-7	CASSQDSRGYYEQYF	TGCGCCAGCAGCCAAGATTCCAGGGGATACTACGAGCAGTACTTC
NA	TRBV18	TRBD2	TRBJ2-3	CASSPAGGRTDTQYF	TGTGCCAGCTCACCAGCCGGCGGGAGGACAGATACGCAGTATTTT
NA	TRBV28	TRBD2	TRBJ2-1	CASTSSGRVIEQFF	TGTGCCAGCACCTCTAGCGGGAGAGTCATTGAGCAGTTCTTC
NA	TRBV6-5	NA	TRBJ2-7	CASSYSVAGGYEQYF	TGTGCCAGCAGTTACTCGGTTGCCGGCGGTTACGAGCAGTACTTC
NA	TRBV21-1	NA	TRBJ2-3	CASSIPQHKGFFSDYTDTQYF	TGTGCCAGCAGCATTCCCCAGCACAAGGGCTTTTTCTCTGACTATACAGATACGCAGTATTTT
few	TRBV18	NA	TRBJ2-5	CASSPTGNTFKETQYF	TGTGCCAGCTCCCCCACAGGGAACACATTCAAAGAGACCCAGTACTTC
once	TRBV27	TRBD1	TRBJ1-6	CASSLSLDRALYSPLHF	TGTGCCAGCAGTTTATCCCTGGACAGGGCGCTTTATTCACCCCTCCACTTT
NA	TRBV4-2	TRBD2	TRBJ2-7	CASSQGGLDGAYEQYF	TGTGCCAGCAGCCAAGGAGGACTAGACGGGGCCTACGAGCAGTACTTC
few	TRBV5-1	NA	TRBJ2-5	CASSPEGETQYF	TGCGCCAGCAGCCCCGAGGGAGAGACCCAGTACTTC
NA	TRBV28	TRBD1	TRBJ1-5	CASSSNNRGVNQPQHF	TGTGCCAGCAGTTCGAACAACAGGGGGGTCAATCAGCCCCAGCATTTT
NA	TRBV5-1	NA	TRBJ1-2	CASSLGSLISGGYTF	TGCGCCAGCAGCTTGGGATCCCTAATCTCGGGAGGCTACACCTTC
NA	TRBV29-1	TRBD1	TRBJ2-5	CSDTSGTGGPIQETQYF	TGCAGCGATACGTCCGGGACAGGGGGTCCCATACAAGAGACCCAGTACTTC
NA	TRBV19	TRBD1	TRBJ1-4	CASSIRQGAPNEKLFF	TGTGCCAGTAGTATAAGACAGGGGGCTCCTAATGAAAAACTGTTTTTT
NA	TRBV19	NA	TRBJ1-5	CASSIRASNQPQHF	TGTGCCAGTAGTATCAGGGCTAGCAATCAGCCCCAGCATTTT
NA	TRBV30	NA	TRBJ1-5	CAWSVQGRQPQHF	TGTGCCTGGAGTGTACAGGGAAGGCAGCCCCAGCATTTT
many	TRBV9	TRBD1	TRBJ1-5	CASSVGGTENNQPQHF	TGTGCCAGCAGCGTAGGTGGGACAGAGAACAATCAGCCCCAGCATTTT
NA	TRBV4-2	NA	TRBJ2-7	CASSQDKYEQYF	TGTGCCAGCAGCCAAGATAAATACGAGCAGTACTTC